These T cell receptor beta chains were read from a single sample in a study of blood T cell repertoires in COVID-19. Only in-frame clones appear in the TCRdb table, and some are missing; sequencing was by immunoSEQ multiplex PCR. The table lists roughly 100,000 clones, approximately 88% of them singletons. The material sequenced was peripheral blood. The origin of the receptors is a human donor in a cohort sampled during active COVID-19. CDR3s include the opening cysteine and the closing phenylalanine or tryptophan.

J,V,CDR3
TRBJ1-2,TRBV12-3/TRBV12-4,CASSFRAGQGYTF
TRBJ2-7,TRBV28,CATETGGYYEQYF
TRBJ2-7,TRBV21-1,CASRISQGDYEQYF
TRBJ1-1,TRBV15,CATSRDRRGTEAFF
TRBJ1-1,TRBV5-1,CASSARGQGEAFF
TRBJ1-2,TRBV6-5,CASREGRGYGYTF
TRBJ2-3,TRBV6-5,CASSTGSGWTDTQYF
TRBJ1-4,TRBV9,CASSVGGQTREKLFF
TRBJ1-1,TRBV12-3/TRBV12-4,CASSFSPNTEAFF
TRBJ2-1,TRBV3-1/TRBV3-2,CASSQVSQYNEQFF
TRBJ2-5,TRBV5-1,CASSFQGQGAETQYF
TRBJ2-5,TRBV9,CASSVESGGYQETQYF
TRBJ2-7,TRBV6-6,CASSYGGGLGYEQYF
TRBJ1-2,TRBV5-4,CASSWDRGFDGYTF
TRBJ1-3,TRBV15,CATSKETGGRGGNTIYF
TRBJ2-1,TRBV9,CASSVEPGGFFSNEQFF
TRBJ2-2,TRBV5-1,CASSLGGTSYTGELFF
TRBJ1-3,TRBV24-1,CASPPDGRGRAGNTIYF
TRBJ1-5,TRBV21-1,CASSAHKRWDRERGNQPQHF
TRBJ2-3,TRBV7-6,CASSLAGGFSTDTQYF
TRBJ1-1,TRBV5-1,CASSTMGQSNTEAFF
TRBJ1-4,TRBV4-2,CASSQRDRGGEKLFF
TRBJ2-1,TRBV24-1,CATSDPSGGGNEQFF
TRBJ1-2,TRBV4-2,CASSPDRGNYGYTF
TRBJ2-5,TRBV27,CASSLLGGSGVGETQYF
TRBJ2-3,TRBV5-4,CASSLGTSGRTDTQYF
TRBJ1-1,TRBV19,CASSHGEARLTEAFF
TRBJ2-5,TRBV7-9,CASSLVRGFETQYF
TRBJ1-1,TRBV9,CASSVEGGGLGTEAFF
TRBJ1-1,TRBV4-1,CASSQDGGQRAEAFF
TRBJ2-3,TRBV5-1,CASSLAIFRTGRTDTQYF
TRBJ2-3,TRBV5-1,CASGLGLAFTDTQYF
TRBJ1-2,TRBV9,CASSAHISNYGYTF